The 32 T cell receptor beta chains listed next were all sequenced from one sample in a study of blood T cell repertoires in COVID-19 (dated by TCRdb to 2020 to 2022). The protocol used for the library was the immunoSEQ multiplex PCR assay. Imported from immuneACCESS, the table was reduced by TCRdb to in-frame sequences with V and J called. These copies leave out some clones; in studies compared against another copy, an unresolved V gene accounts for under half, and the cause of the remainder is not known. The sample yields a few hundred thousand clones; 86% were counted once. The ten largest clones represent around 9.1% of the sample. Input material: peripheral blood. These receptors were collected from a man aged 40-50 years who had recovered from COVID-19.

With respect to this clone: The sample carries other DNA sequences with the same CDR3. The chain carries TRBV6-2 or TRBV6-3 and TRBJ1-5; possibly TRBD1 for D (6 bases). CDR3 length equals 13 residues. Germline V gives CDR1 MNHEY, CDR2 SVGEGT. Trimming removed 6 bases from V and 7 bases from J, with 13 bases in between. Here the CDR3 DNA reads TGTGCCAGCAGCCGGCAGGGGAACCAGCCCCAGCATTTT. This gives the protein CASSRQGNQPQHF.

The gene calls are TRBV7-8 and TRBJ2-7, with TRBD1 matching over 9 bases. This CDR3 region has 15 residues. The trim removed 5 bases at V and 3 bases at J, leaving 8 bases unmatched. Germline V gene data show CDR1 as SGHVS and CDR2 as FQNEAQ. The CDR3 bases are TGTGCCAGCAGCCGAGACAGGGGGATTTTCTACGAGCAGTACTTC. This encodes CASSRDRGIFYEQYF.

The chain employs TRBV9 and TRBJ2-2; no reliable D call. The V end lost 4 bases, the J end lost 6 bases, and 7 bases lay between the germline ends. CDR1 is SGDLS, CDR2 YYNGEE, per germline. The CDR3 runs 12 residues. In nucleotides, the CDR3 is TGTGCCAGCAGCCCTCGGTCCGGGGAGCTGTTTTTT. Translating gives CASSPRSGELFF.

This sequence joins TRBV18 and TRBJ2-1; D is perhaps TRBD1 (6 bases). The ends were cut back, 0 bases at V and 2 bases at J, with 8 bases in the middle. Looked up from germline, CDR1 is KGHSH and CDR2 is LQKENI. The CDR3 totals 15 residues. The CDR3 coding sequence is TGTGCCAGCTCACCACCGAGGGGGACCTACAATGAGCAGTTCTTC. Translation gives CASSPPRGTYNEQFF.

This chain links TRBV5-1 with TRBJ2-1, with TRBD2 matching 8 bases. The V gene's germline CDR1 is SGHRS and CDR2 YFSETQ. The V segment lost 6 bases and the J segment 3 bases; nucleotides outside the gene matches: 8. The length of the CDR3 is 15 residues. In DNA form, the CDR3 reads TGCGCCAGCAATCCAGCGGGGGACAACTACAATGAGCAGTTCTTC. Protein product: CASNPAGDNYNEQFF.

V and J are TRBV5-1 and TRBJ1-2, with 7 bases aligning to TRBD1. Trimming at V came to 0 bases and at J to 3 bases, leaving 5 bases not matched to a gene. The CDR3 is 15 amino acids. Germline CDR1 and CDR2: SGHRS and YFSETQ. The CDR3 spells CASSLGAGQDYGYTF. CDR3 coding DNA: TGCGCCAGCAGCTTGGGCGCCGGACAGGACTATGGCTACACCTTC.

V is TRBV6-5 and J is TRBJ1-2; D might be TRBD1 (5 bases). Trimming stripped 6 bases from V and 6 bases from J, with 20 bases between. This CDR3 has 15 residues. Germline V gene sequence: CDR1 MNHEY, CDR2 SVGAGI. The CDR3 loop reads CASSKGGRGGDGYTF. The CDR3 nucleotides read TGTGCCAGCAGCAAAGGCGGGAGGGGAGGTGATGGCTACACCTTC.

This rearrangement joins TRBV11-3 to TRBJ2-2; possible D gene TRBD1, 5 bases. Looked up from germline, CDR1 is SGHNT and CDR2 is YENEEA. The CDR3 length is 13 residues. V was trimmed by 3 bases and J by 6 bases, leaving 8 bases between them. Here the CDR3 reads CASSLQGSGELFF. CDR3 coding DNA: TGTGCCAGCAGCTTGCAGGGTTCCGGGGAGCTGTTTTTT.

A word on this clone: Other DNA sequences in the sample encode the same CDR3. CDR3 residues: CASSSGMNTEAFF. The CDR3 region has the DNA TGTGCCAGCAGCTCAGGGATGAACACTGAAGCTTTCTTT. The chain recombines TRBV12-3 or TRBV12-4 with TRBJ1-1, with D possibly being TRBD1 (5 bases). The V end lost 6 bases, the J end lost 0 bases, and 8 bases lay between the germline ends. The CDR3 sequence is 13 residues long.

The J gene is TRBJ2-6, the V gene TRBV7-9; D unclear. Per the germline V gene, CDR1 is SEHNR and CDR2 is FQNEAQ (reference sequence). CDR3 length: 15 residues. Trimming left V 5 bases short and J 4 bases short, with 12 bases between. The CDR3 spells CASSPRLSGANVLTF. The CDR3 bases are TGTGCCAGCAGCCCGAGGCTTTCCGGGGCCAACGTCCTGACTTTC.

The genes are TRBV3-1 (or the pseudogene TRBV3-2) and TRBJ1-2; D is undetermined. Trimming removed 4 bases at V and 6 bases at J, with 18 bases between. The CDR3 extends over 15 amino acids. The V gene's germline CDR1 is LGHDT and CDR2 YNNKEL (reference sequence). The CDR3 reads CASSPLPPPRNGYTF. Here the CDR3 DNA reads TGTGCCAGCAGCCCCCTCCCCCCGCCCAGAAATGGCTACACCTTC.

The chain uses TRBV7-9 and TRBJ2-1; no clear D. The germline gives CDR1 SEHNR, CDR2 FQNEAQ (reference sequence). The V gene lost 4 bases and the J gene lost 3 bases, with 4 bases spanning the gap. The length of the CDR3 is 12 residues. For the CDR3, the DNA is TGTGCCAGCAGCTCCAACTACAATGAGCAGTTCTTC. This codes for CASSSNYNEQFF.

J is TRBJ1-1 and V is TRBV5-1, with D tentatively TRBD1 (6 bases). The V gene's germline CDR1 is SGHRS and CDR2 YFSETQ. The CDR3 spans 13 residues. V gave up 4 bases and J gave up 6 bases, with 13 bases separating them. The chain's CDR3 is CASSRGSLAEAFF. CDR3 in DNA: TGCGCCAGCAGCAGGGGGTCATTGGCTGAAGCTTTCTTT.

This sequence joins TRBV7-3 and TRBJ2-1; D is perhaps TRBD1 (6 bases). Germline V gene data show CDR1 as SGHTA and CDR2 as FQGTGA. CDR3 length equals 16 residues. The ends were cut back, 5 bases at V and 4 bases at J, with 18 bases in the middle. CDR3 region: CASSVSLDSVYNEQFF. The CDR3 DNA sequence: TGTGCCAGCAGCGTCTCGTTGGACAGCGTTTACAATGAGCAGTTCTTC.

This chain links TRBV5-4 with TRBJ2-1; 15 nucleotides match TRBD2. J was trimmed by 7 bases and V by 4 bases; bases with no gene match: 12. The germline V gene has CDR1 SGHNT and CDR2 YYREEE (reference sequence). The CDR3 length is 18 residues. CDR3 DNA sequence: TGTGCCAGCAGCCCGGGGACTAGCGGGAGGAGGAATAAGAATGAGCAGTTCTTC. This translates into CASSPGTSGRRNKNEQFF.

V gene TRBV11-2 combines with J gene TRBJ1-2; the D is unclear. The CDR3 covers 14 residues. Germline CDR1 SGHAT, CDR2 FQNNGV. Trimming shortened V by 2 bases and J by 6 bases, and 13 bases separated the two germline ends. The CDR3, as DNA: TGTGCCAGCAGCTTAAGATCGGGGAGGAATGGCTACACCTTC. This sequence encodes CASSLRSGRNGYTF.

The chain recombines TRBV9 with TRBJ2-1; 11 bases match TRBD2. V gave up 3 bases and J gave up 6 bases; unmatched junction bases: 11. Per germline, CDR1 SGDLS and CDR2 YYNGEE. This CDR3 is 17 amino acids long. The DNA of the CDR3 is TGTGCCAGCAGCGGGGGGATTACTAGCGGGAGTGGCAATGAGCAGTTCTTC. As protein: CASSGGITSGSGNEQFF.

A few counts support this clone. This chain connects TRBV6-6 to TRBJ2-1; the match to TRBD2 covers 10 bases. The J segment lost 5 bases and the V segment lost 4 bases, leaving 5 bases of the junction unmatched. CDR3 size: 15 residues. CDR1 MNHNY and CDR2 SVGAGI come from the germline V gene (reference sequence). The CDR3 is CASSLVAGGNNEQFF. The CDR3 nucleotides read TGTGCCAGCAGTTTGGTAGCGGGGGGCAACAATGAGCAGTTCTTC.

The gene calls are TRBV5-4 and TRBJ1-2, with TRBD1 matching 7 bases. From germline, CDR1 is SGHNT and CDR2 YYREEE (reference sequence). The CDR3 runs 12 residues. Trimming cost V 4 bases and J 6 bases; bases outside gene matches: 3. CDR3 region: CASSLTGNGYTF. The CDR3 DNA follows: TGTGCCAGCAGCCTGACAGGGAATGGCTACACCTTC.

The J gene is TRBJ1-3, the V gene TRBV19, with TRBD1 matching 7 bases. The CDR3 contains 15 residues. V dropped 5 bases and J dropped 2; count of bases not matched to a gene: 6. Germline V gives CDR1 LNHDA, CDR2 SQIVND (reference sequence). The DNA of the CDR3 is TGTGCCAGTAGTCCTGGGGGGACAGCTGGAAACACCATATATTTT. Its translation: CASSPGGTAGNTIYF.

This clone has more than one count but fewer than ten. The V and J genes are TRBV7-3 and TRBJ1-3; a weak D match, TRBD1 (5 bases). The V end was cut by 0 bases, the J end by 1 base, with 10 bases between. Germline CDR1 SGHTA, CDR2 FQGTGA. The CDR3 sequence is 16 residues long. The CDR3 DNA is TGTGCCAGCAGCTTAACGGGGGGAGATTCTGGAAACACCATATATTTT. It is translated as CASSLTGGDSGNTIYF.

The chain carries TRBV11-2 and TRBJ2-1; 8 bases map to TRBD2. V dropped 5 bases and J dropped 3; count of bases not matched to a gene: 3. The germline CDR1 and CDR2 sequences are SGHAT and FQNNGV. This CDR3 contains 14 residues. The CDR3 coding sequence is TGTGCCAGCAGCCTAACTAGCGGCTACAATGAGCAGTTCTTC. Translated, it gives CASSLTSGYNEQFF.

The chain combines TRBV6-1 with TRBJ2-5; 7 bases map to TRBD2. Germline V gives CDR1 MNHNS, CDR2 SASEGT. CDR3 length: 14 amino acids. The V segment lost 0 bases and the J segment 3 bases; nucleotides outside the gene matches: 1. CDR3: CASSEALAEETQYF. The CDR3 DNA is TGTGCCAGCAGTGAAGCGCTAGCGGAAGAGACCCAGTACTTC.

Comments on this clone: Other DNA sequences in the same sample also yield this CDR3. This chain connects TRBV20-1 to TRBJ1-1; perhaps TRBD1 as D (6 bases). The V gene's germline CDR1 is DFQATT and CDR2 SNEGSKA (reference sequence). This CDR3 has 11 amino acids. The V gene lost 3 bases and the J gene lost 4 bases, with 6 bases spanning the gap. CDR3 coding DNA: TGCAGTGCTAGCAGGGGCACTGAAGCTTTCTTT. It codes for CSASRGTEAFF.

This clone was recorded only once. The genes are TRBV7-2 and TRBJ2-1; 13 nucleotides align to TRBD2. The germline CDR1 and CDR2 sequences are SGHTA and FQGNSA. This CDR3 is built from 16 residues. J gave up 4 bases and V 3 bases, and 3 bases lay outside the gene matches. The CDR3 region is CASSLQLAGGYNEQFF. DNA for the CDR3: TGTGCCAGCAGCTTGCAACTAGCGGGGGGGTACAATGAGCAGTTCTTC. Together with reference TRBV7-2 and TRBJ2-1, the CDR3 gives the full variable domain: GAGVSQSPSNKVTEKGKDVELRCDPISGHTALYWYRQSLGQGLEFLIYFQGNSAPDKSGLPSDRFSAERTGGSVSTLTIQRTQQEDSAVYLCASSLQLAGGYNEQFFGPGTRLTVL.

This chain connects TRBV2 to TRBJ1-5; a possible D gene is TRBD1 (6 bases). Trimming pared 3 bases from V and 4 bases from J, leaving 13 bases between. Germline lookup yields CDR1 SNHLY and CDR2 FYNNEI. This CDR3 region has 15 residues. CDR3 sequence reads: CASSDGGPSNQPQHF. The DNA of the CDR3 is TGTGCCAGCAGTGACGGGGGGCCCTCAAATCAGCCCCAGCATTTT.

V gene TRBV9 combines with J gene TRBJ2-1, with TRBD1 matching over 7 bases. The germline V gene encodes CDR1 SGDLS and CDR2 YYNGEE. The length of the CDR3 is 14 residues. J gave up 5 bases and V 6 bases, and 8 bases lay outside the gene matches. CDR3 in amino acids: CASTGTVGDNEQFF. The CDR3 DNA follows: TGTGCCAGCACCGGGACAGTGGGGGACAATGAGCAGTTCTTC.

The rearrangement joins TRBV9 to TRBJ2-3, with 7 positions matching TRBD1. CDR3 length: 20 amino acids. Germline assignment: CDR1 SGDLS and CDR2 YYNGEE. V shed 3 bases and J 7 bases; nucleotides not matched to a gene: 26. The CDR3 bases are TGTGCCAGCAGCGCCCGACAGGGTGCTGGGGTTGATGAGGGAGTTAATACGCAGTATTTT. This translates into CASSARQGAGVDEGVNTQYF.

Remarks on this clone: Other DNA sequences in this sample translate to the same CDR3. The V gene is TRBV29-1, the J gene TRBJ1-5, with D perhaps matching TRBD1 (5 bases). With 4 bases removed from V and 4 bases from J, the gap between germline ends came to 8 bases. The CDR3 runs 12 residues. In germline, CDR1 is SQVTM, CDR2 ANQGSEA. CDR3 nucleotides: TGCAGCGTTGGGGAGGGGAATCAGCCCCAGCATTTT. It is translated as CSVGEGNQPQHF.

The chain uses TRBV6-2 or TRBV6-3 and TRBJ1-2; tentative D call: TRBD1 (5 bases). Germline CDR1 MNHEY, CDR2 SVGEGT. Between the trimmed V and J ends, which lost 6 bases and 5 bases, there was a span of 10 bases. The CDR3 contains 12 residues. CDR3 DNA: TGTGCCAGCAGCCGCGGGACTTATGGCTACACCTTC. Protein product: CASSRGTYGYTF.

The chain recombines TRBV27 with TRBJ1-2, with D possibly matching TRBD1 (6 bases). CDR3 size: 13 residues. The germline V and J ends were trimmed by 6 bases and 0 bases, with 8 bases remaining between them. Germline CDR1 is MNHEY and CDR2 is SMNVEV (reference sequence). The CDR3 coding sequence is TGTGCCAGCAGGGACAGATCTAACTATGGCTACACCTTC. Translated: CASRDRSNYGYTF.

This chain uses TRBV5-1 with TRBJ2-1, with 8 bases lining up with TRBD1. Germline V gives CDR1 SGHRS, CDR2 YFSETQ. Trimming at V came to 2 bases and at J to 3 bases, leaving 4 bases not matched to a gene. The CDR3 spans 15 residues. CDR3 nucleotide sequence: TGCGCCAGCAGCTTAACAGGGGGAGTCTACAATGAGCAGTTCTTC. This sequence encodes CASSLTGGVYNEQFF.